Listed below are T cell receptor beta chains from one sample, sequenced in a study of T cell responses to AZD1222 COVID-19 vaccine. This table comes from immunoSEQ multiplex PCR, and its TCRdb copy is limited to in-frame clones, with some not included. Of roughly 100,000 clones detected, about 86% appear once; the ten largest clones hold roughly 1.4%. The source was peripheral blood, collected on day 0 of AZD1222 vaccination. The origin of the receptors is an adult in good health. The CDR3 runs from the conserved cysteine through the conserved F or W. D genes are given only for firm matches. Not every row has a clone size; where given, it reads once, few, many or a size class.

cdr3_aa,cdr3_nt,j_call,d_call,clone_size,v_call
CASSSDRANEKLFF,TGTGCCAGTAGCTCGGACAGGGCAAATGAAAAACTGTTTTTT,TRBJ1-4,TRBD1,.,TRBV19
CASSRPGTGSGTEAFF,TGCGCCAGCAGCCGTCCCGGGACAGGGTCCGGCACTGAAGCTTTCTTT,TRBJ1-1,TRBD1,few,TRBV4-1
CASSQADGRLVQFF,TGCGCCAGCAGCCAAGCGGACGGACGTCTAGTCCAGTTCTTC,TRBJ2-1,.,.,TRBV4-1
CASSAPGTSYEQYF,TGTGCCAGCAGCGCCCCAGGGACTAGCTACGAGCAGTACTTC,TRBJ2-7,TRBD2,.,TRBV28
CASSLISGNSYNEQFF,TGTGCCAGCAGCTTAATCAGCGGGAACTCCTACAATGAGCAGTTCTTC,TRBJ2-1,TRBD2,.,TRBV7-3
CASSSAGGRDYGYTF,TGTGCCAGCAGCTCCGCAGGCGGAAGGGACTATGGCTACACCTTC,TRBJ1-2,.,.,TRBV7-8
CASSFKGGSDTQYF,TGTGCCAGCAGCTTCAAAGGGGGCAGTGATACGCAGTATTTT,TRBJ2-3,TRBD1,.,TRBV7-2
CSASKGGLNEQYF,TGCAGTGCTAGTAAGGGGGGACTAAACGAGCAGTACTTC,TRBJ2-7,.,.,TRBV20-1
CASSPGVGGWNTEAFF,TGCGCCAGCAGCCCCGGTGTCGGAGGGTGGAACACTGAAGCTTTCTTT,TRBJ1-1,.,once,TRBV5-1
CASRVGASGRVVKNIQYF,TGTGCCAGCAGGGTGGGGGCTAGCGGGAGGGTCGTCAAAAACATTCAGTACTTC,TRBJ2-4,TRBD2,.,TRBV28
CASSLMGGPLNEQFF,TGTGCCAGCAGCTTAATGGGGGGCCCTCTCAATGAGCAGTTCTTC,TRBJ2-1,.,.,TRBV11-1
CASSLDPAQSPLHF,TGTGCCAGCAGTTTAGACCCAGCTCAGTCACCCCTCCACTTT,TRBJ1-6,.,.,TRBV28
CASSLRGLPDTQYF,TGTGCCAGCAGCTTGAGGGGACTTCCAGATACGCAGTATTTT,TRBJ2-3,.,.,TRBV5-4
CASSDGLNRGRVNQPQHF,TGTGCCAGTAGTGATGGTTTAAACAGGGGGAGGGTTAATCAGCCCCAGCATTTT,TRBJ1-5,TRBD1,.,TRBV19
CASSLLGGDLSEQYF,TGTGCCAGCAGCCTCCTGGGGGGGGACCTGAGCGAGCAGTACTTC,TRBJ2-7,TRBD2,.,TRBV9
CAWSRGQGGLESRGYTF,TGTGCCTGGAGTAGGGGACAGGGAGGTCTAGAGAGTCGTGGCTACACCTTC,TRBJ1-2,TRBD1,.,TRBV30
CASSSTGTGRYEQYF,TGTGCCAGCAGTTCCACCGGGACAGGGCGCTACGAGCAGTACTTC,TRBJ2-7,TRBD1,once,TRBV6-2/TRBV6-3
CASSQSGSGEQYF,TGCGCCAGCAGCCAATCTGGAAGCGGCGAGCAGTACTTC,TRBJ2-7,.,.,TRBV4-3
CASSERLLAGYNEQFF,TGTGCCAGCAGTGAAAGGCTGCTAGCGGGATACAATGAGCAGTTCTTC,TRBJ2-1,TRBD2,once,TRBV2
CASSQTGAFYNEQFF,TGTGCCAGCAGCCAGACAGGGGCATTCTACAATGAGCAGTTCTTC,TRBJ2-1,TRBD1,.,TRBV5-6
CASSSTGSGELFF,TGTGCCAGCAGCTCTACGGGCTCGGGGGAACTGTTTTTT,TRBJ1-4,.,.,TRBV7-2
CASSPRVGAGYNEQFF,TGCGCCAGCAGCCCCCGAGTGGGAGCAGGGTACAATGAGCAGTTCTTC,TRBJ2-1,.,.,TRBV4-3
CASSQDLGGQETQYF,TGCGCCAGCAGCCAAGATCTAGGGGGGCAAGAGACCCAGTACTTC,TRBJ2-5,.,.,TRBV4-3
CASSQPREGREQYF,TGCGCCAGCAGCCAACCGCGGGAGGGCCGAGAGCAGTACTTC,TRBJ2-7,TRBD2,.,TRBV4-1
CASSQGGDLNEKLFF,TGTGCCAGCAGCCAAGGTGGGGATCTTAATGAAAAACTGTTTTTT,TRBJ1-4,.,few,TRBV3-1/TRBV3-2
CASSQQGSGNTIYF,TGTGCCAGTAGTCAACAGGGATCTGGAAACACCATATATTTT,TRBJ1-3,.,.,TRBV19
CATSRVLRGNEQYF,TGTGCCACCAGCAGAGTTCTCAGGGGAAACGAGCAGTACTTC,TRBJ2-7,.,.,TRBV15
CASSFAANTEAFF,TGTGCCAGCAGTTTTGCGGCGAACACTGAAGCTTTCTTT,TRBJ1-1,.,.,TRBV5-5
CASSHGSNEQYF,TGTGCCAGCAGCCACGGGAGCAACGAGCAGTACTTC,TRBJ2-7,.,.,TRBV3-1/TRBV3-2
CASSPPGLEFVEAFF,TGTGCCAGCAGTCCTCCGGGACTGGAGTTTGTTGAAGCTTTCTTT,TRBJ1-1,.,.,TRBV28
CASSLGQGYNSPLHF,TGTGCCAGCAGCTTAGGTCAGGGGTATAATTCACCCCTCCACTTT,TRBJ1-6,.,.,TRBV7-9
CASSPGTSGGARETQYF,TGTGCCAGCAGTCCCGGGACTAGCGGGGGGGCGCGAGAGACCCAGTACTTC,TRBJ2-5,TRBD2,.,TRBV28
CASSLGKQPQHF,TGTGCCAGCAGTTTAGGAAAGCAGCCCCAGCATTTT,TRBJ1-5,.,.,TRBV28
CASSWGAGAETQYF,TGTGCCAGCAGTTGGGGGGCGGGAGCTGAGACCCAGTACTTC,TRBJ2-5,.,.,TRBV28
CASSEAGTTTYEQYF,TGTGCCAGCAGCGAAGCCGGGACTACGACCTACGAGCAGTACTTC,TRBJ2-7,TRBD2,medium-sized,TRBV7-6
CASSYYREPTGELFF,TGTGCCAGCAGCTACTACAGGGAACCCACCGGGGAGCTGTTTTTT,TRBJ2-2,.,many,TRBV27
CASSDPNADTQYF,TGTGCCAGCAGTGACCCTAACGCAGATACGCAGTATTTT,TRBJ2-3,.,.,TRBV7-9
CASSLGGSYNEQFF,TGCGCCAGCAGCTTGGGAGGCTCCTACAATGAGCAGTTCTTC,TRBJ2-1,.,.,TRBV5-1
CAISARGPTEAFF,TGTGCCATCAGTGCCAGGGGCCCGACTGAAGCTTTCTTT,TRBJ1-1,.,.,TRBV10-3
CASLGQGLGTF,TGTGCCAGCCTCGGACAGGGCCTGGGGACCTTC,TRBJ1-2,TRBD1,few,TRBV28
CASSLDLGNTIYF,TGCGCCAGCAGCTTGGATCTAGGAAACACCATATATTTT,TRBJ1-3,.,few,TRBV5-1
CAISVPSNQGFHGYTF,TGTGCCATCAGTGTCCCTAGTAATCAGGGGTTCCATGGCTACACCTTC,TRBJ1-2,.,.,TRBV10-3
CAWSVRGSTGNTIYF,TGTGCCTGGAGTGTACGAGGGAGCACTGGAAACACCATATATTTT,TRBJ1-3,.,.,TRBV30
CATLGTSGRGGLADTQYF,TGTGCCACCCTCGGGACTAGCGGGAGGGGAGGGTTAGCGGATACGCAGTATTTT,TRBJ2-3,TRBD2,.,TRBV28
CASSETGTGGLETQYF,TGTGCCAGCAGCGAGACCGGGACAGGGGGCCTGGAGACCCAGTACTTC,TRBJ2-5,TRBD1,.,TRBV2
CASSDFGEAFF,TGTGCCAGCAGCGACTTCGGGGAAGCTTTCTTT,TRBJ1-1,.,.,TRBV28
CASSQPRQGVNYEQYF,TGTGCCAGCAGCCAACCCCGACAGGGGGTTAACTACGAGCAGTACTTC,TRBJ2-7,TRBD1,.,TRBV4-2
CASSQPKDRNNEQFF,TGCGCCAGCAGCCAACCAAAGGACCGTAACAATGAGCAGTTCTTC,TRBJ2-1,.,.,TRBV4-1
CASSQDSTVGEQFF,TGTGCCAGCAGCCAAGATTCGACCGTGGGTGAGCAGTTCTTC,TRBJ2-1,.,.,TRBV3-1/TRBV3-2
CASSYSARPQYGYTF,TGTGCCAGCAGTTACTCCGCCAGGCCCCAATATGGCTACACCTTC,TRBJ1-2,.,.,TRBV6-2/TRBV6-3
CATSSGGGGNEKLFF,TGTGCCACCAGCAGTGGAGGGGGCGGGAATGAAAAACTGTTTTTT,TRBJ1-4,TRBD1,.,TRBV15
CASSYPDTQYF,TGTGCCAGCAGTTATCCAGATACGCAGTATTTT,TRBJ2-3,.,.,TRBV28
CASSLQDIPSSNSPLHF,TGTGCCAGCAGTTTACAGGACATCCCGTCCTCTAATTCACCCCTCCACTTT,TRBJ1-6,.,.,TRBV28
CASRDVTGGLFGYTF,TGTGCCAGCAGGGATGTGACAGGGGGATTGTTCGGCTACACCTTC,TRBJ1-2,TRBD1,.,TRBV2
CASARGDQHTGELFF,TGCGCCAGTGCGAGGGGGGACCAACACACCGGGGAGCTGTTTTTT,TRBJ2-2,.,once,TRBV5-1
CASSYSRGTEQYF,TGTGCCAGCAGTTACAGTCGGGGGACCGAGCAGTACTTC,TRBJ2-7,.,.,TRBV6-2/TRBV6-3
CASSPGIGINTEAFF,TGTGCCAGCTCACCGGGAATAGGTATCAACACTGAAGCTTTCTTT,TRBJ1-1,.,.,TRBV18